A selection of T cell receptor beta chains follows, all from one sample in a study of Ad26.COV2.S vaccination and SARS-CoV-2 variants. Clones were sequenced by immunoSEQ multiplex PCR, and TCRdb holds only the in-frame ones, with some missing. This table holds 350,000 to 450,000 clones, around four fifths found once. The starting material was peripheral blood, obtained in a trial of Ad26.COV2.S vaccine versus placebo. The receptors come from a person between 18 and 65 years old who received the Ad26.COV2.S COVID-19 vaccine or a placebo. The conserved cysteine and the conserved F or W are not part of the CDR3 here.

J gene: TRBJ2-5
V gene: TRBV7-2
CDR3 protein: ASSSSGGTETQY

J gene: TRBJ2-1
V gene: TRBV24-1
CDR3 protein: ATSDRGDNEQF

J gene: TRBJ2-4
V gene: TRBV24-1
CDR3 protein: ATSDLHGAKNIQY

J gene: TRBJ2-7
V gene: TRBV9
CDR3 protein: ASSHGSAYEQY

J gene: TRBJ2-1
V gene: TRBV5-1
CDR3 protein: ASSPRGNRYTYNEQF

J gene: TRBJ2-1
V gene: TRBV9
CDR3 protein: ASSVLDFDEQF

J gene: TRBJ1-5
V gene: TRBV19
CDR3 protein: ASMRFESPGFSNQPQH

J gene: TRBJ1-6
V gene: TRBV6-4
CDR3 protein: ASSEQGVNSPLH

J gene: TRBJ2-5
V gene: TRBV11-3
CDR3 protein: ASSPPARGRQETQY

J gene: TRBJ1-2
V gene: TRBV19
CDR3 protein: ASSQVRQGPSPNYGYT

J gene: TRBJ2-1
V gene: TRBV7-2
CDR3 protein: ASSLGVAGGRINNEQF

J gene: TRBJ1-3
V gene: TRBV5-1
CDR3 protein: ASSLAESSGNTIY

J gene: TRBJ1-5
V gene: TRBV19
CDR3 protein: ASSRDRVDQPQH

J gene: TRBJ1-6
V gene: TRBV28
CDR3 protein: ASSYLGGSPLH

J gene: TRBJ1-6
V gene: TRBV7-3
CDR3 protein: AGIGTGAGNSPLH

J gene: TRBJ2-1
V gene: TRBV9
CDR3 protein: ASSPRGRSYNEQF

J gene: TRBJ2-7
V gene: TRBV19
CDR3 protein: ASSYRDGAYEQY

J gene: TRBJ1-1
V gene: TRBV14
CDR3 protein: ASSQGYATEAF

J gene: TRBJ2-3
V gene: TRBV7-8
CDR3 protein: ASSSGLAGGTDTQY

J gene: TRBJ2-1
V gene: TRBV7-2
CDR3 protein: ASSLLTRVQEQF

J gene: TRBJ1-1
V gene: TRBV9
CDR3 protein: ASSVDLRATEAF

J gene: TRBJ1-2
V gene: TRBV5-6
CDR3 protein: ASSRRTDGYT

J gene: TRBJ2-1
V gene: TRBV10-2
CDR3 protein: ASSGPQGVYNEQF

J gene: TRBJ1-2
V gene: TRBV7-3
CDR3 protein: ASSLTGGTGRLW

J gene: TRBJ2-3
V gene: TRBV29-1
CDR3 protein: SVTVGYTQY

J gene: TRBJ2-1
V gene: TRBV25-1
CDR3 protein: ASSQSGDYNEQF